The present TCR beta chain was sequenced within a study of a mutant IDH1 vaccine in newly diagnosed glioma (dated by TCRdb to about 2021). Concerning the study at large: Vaccination was initiated 4-6 weeks after radiotherapy alone, or concurrently with temozolomide cycles in the chemotherapy-containing groups. Of the 30 to 35 patients who were treated, about 62% were male and about 40% were female, and the mean age was roughly 40 years. Before enrollment, patients had received standard therapy of radiotherapy alone, temozolomide alone, or radiochemotherapy with temozolomide; most received the combination. The week-35 safety follow-up took place at visit V12, and the week-47 end of study took place at visit V13. Peripheral blood was collected at six visits: V03 (baseline), V05, V07, V10, V12 and V13. Longitudinal TCRB deep sequencing was performed for about two dozen treated patients wherever samples were available for exploratory analyses.

What the research found in general, with its limitations: According to the authors, sample limitations meant that analyses of patient blood samples could not be reproduced. Immune responses induced by the vaccine were seen in approximately 93% of patients across multiple MHC alleles. Changes in the top peripheral T cell clonotypes picked up by TCRB sequencing did not appear to be linked to pseudoprogression. Availability determined which PBMC samples were chosen for TCRB deep sequencing.

Per the publication, the time point label means: week 35, safety follow-up. Each vaccine dose, consisting of 300 ug of a 20-mer mutant IDH1 peptide in Montanide, was administered subcutaneously with topical imiquimod. Across visits V03 through V10, patients got a total of eight vaccinations, given in weeks 1, 3, 5, 7, 11, 15, 19 and 23. The donors had newly diagnosed IDH1-mutant astrocytomas of WHO grade 3 or 4 that showed loss of nuclear ATRX. The samples were drawn from NOA16, a multicentre, single-arm, open-label phase I trial in Germany that tested a mutant IDH1 peptide vaccine in humans for the first time. Genomic DNA for TCRB sequencing was extracted from EDTA blood using the DNeasy Blood and Tissue Kit. Regarding this clone: The antigen it binds to is not known. The input lacks base qualities; no much larger clone sits a single base away.

The library was generated by the immunoSEQ multiplex PCR assay. The hsTCRB Kit was used according to the manufacturer's protocol to amplify rearranged TCR beta chain sequences. Sequencing of TCRB libraries was carried out on an Illumina MiSeq. The original pipeline was this. The proprietary platform of the kit vendor was used for demultiplexing, trimming and gene mapping. What TCRdb holds here is the immuneACCESS table cut down to in-frame rearrangements. Part of the clones is not present; checked against another copy, under half of the missing clones reflect an unresolved V gene, and the others are unexplained. The V and J calls and the clone size are those of that table, but D and trimming were determined from the DNA. This sample lists tens of thousands of clones; roughly four fifths were detected once. Around 7% of the sample goes to the ten largest clones. The CDR1 and CDR2 encoded by the germline V gene are LGHNA and YNFKEQ. The V and J ends are trimmed by 4 bases and 4 bases, leaving 21 bases between them. There are 17 amino acids in the CDR3, from cysteine to phenylalanine inclusive. The kept DNA is CDR3 alone, 51 bases in frame from the first base.

Source: PBMCs, taken from a glioma patient whose treatment included an IDH1 peptide vaccine. This clonotype was sampled from a woman under 30 with glioma. The chain links TRBV4-2 with TRBJ2-3; the D gene is unclear. The CDR3 region has the sequence CASSPIDYLRASDTQYF. The DNA is as follows: TGTGCCAGCAGCCCAATAGATTACCTACGAGCATCAGATACGCAGTATTTT.